The 16 T cell receptor beta chains below come from one sample, sequenced in a study of shared clonotypes between healthy human individuals. The method was immunoSEQ multiplex PCR; TCRdb's version includes in-frame clones alone and lacks a portion of them. The repertoire holds about 480,000 clones, with 75% to 80% as singletons. Sequenced: PBMCs. The receptors shown here come from a woman aged 40 to 49 in good health. Some clones in this sample may be carry-over from other donors' samples.

J is TRBJ2-1 and V is TRBV6-1; 9 nucleotides agree with TRBD1. The V and J ends lost 3 bases and 8 bases, in that order; junction bases with no gene match: 11. Germline lookup yields CDR1 MNHNS and CDR2 SASEGT. This CDR3 has 16 residues. In DNA, the CDR3 is TGTGCCAGCAGTGAGCTACCGGGACAGGGTGGGGATGAGCAGTTCTTC. Amino acid sequence: CASSELPGQGGDEQFF.

V gene TRBV13 combines with J gene TRBJ2-5; D is perhaps TRBD1 (6 bases). CDR3 size: 14 residues. Deletions cut 5 bases from V and 5 bases from J, with 15 bases between. In germline, CDR1 is PRHDT, CDR2 FYEKMQ (reference sequence). CDR3 nucleotides: TGTGCCAGCAGCCCTACAGGGCGGATGGAGACCCAGTACTTC. The encoded protein is CASSPTGRMETQYF.

The rearrangement joins TRBV11-2 to TRBJ2-4; the match to TRBD2 covers 12 bases. CDR3 size: 17 residues. The J segment lost 8 bases and the V segment lost 4 bases, leaving 12 bases of the junction unmatched. Germline CDR1 SGHAT, CDR2 FQNNGV. The CDR3 region has the DNA TGTGCCAGCAGCTCCCCTAGCGGGAGGGCCATATGGGACATTCAGTACTTC. This translates into CASSSPSGRAIWDIQYF.

DNA of the CDR3: TGTGCCAGCAGCCAACCTGGGGCCAACGTCCTGACTTTC. This sequence encodes CASSQPGANVLTF. The chain combines TRBV7-2 with TRBJ2-6; D gene uncertain. V was clipped by 5 bases and J by 2 bases, with 4 bases between them. This CDR3 region has 13 residues. Per the germline V gene, CDR1 is SGHTA and CDR2 is FQGNSA.

The chain has TRBV5-1 and TRBJ2-7, with D possibly TRBD1 on 6 matching bases. CDR3 length: 15 amino acids. V was shortened by 1 base and J by 6 bases, with 17 bases between the two germline ends. Per the germline V gene, CDR1 is SGHRS and CDR2 is YFSETQ. CDR3 residues: CASSLPTGLASEQYF. The CDR3 DNA sequence: TGCGCCAGCAGCTTGCCAACAGGGCTAGCTAGCGAGCAGTACTTC.

This clone came up a few times. The chain has TRBV10-3 and TRBJ1-1, with a tentative D call TRBD1 (5 bases). There are 12 residues in the CDR3. With 4 bases removed from V and 11 bases from J, the gap between germline ends came to 14 bases. Germline-derived CDR1 and CDR2 are ENHRY and SYGVKD. CDR3 DNA sequence: TGTGCCATCAGTGGACCCGGGACTGCCGCTTTCTTT. Protein product: CAISGPGTAAFF.

This clone was found once. A much larger clone lies one base from this, so it may be a read error. The chain recombines TRBV11-2 with TRBJ2-3; D gene unclear. The CDR3 loop spans 15 amino acids. Germline CDR1 SGHAT, CDR2 FQNNGV. With 2 bases removed from V and 4 bases from J, the gap between germline ends came to 13 bases. DNA for the CDR3: TGTGCCAGCAGCTTACTAGTCCCAAGCGCAGATACGCAGTATTTT. This codes for CASSLLVPSADTQYF.

The chain recombines TRBV28 with TRBJ2-2; D is unclear. The V end was cut by 5 bases, the J end by 4 bases, with 11 bases between. This CDR3 spans 14 amino acids. Germline loops: CDR1 MDHEN, CDR2 SYDVKM. In nucleotides, the CDR3 is TGTGCCAGCAGTGACCGGGCCCTCACCGGGGAGCTGTTTTTT. Translated: CASSDRALTGELFF.

The J gene is TRBJ2-7, the V gene TRBV30; TRBD2 matches at 9 bases. The CDR3 extends over 13 amino acids. Germline V gives CDR1 GTSNPN, CDR2 SVGIG (reference sequence). J gave up 0 bases and V 7 bases, and 4 bases lay outside the gene matches. The CDR3 protein is CASTSGSSYEQYF. For the CDR3, the DNA is TGTGCCTCGACTAGCGGAAGCTCCTACGAGCAGTACTTC.

The chain couples TRBV6-1 to TRBJ2-6; weak D call: TRBD2 (5 bases). V lost 6 bases and J lost 2, with 11 bases in between. CDR1 is MNHNS, CDR2 SASEGT, per germline. The CDR3 runs to 15 residues. The CDR3 reads CASRLEDAGANVLTF. The CDR3 DNA follows: TGTGCCAGCAGACTAGAGGACGCTGGGGCCAACGTCCTGACTTTC.

V is TRBV19 and J is TRBJ1-4; D perhaps matches TRBD1 (5 bases). With 10 bases removed from V and 8 bases from J, the gap between germline ends came to 11 bases. Germline CDR1 and CDR2: LNHDA and SQIVND (reference sequence). This CDR3 contains 11 residues. CDR3 DNA sequence: TGTGCCACCGGGACCACAGAAAAACTGTTTTTT. Its protein product is CATGTTEKLFF.

About this clone itself: This specimen includes other DNA sequences encoding the same CDR3. The chain is built from TRBV11-2 and TRBJ1-3; D might be TRBD1 (5 bases). V lost 4 bases, J lost 3 bases, and 7 bases lay in between. Germline CDR1 SGHAT, CDR2 FQNNGV. The CDR3 sequence is 13 residues long. CDR3 coding DNA: TGTGCCAGCAGCTCCGACAGTGGAAACACCATATATTTT. Protein sequence: CASSSDSGNTIYF.

This clone was recorded at least ten times. Other DNA sequences from this sample encode an identical CDR3 as well. The CDR3 protein is CASSPGQGTYNEQFF. The CDR3, as DNA: TGCGCCAGCAGCCCGGGACAGGGGACCTACAATGAGCAGTTCTTC. The chain recombines TRBV5-1 with TRBJ2-1, with 10 bases lining up with TRBD1. CDR1 and CDR2 (germline): SGHRS, YFSETQ. The CDR3 length is 15 residues. After removal of 4 bases from V and 2 bases from J, the junction contained 3 bases not matched to a gene.

The chain links TRBV6-4 to TRBJ1-5; 7 bases agree with TRBD1. V shed 0 bases, J shed 6 bases, and the junction held 5 bases outside the gene matches. CDR3 length: 15 amino acids. The germline gives CDR1 MRHNA, CDR2 SNTAGT. The CDR3 reads CASSDSYRGGQPQHF. For the CDR3, the DNA is TGTGCCAGCAGTGACTCGTACAGGGGCGGTCAGCCCCAGCATTTT.

For the CDR3, the DNA is TGTGCCAGCTCAACCAGGGACTTTACATACTCCTACAATGAGCAGTTCTTC. It encodes CASSTRDFTYSYNEQFF. The chain joins TRBV18 to TRBJ2-1; TRBD2 is a possible D gene (6 bases). CDR3 size: 17 residues. The germline gives CDR1 KGHSH, CDR2 LQKENI. V was cut by 5 bases and J by 0 bases, with 17 bases left in between.

V and J are TRBV5-1 and TRBJ1-4; 8 bases match TRBD1. Germline V lookup: CDR1 SGHRS, CDR2 YFSETQ. CDR3 length equals 16 residues. With V trimmed by 0 bases and J by 3 bases, 4 bases remained unmatched. CDR3 amino acids: CASSLERTGSNEKLFF. DNA for the CDR3: TGCGCCAGCAGCTTGGAGCGGACAGGGTCTAATGAAAAACTGTTTTTT.